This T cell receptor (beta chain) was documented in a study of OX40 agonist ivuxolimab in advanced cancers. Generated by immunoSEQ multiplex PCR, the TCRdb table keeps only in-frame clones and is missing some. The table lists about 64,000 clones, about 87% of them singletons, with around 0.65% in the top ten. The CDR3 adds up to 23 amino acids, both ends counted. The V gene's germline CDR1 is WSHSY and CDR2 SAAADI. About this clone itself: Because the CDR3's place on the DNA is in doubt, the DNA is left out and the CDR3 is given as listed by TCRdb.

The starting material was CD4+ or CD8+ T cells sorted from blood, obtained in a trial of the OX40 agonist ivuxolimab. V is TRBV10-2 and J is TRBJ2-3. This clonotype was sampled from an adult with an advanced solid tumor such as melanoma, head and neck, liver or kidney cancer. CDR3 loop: CASSGVAPIAQIRSILAEDTQYF.